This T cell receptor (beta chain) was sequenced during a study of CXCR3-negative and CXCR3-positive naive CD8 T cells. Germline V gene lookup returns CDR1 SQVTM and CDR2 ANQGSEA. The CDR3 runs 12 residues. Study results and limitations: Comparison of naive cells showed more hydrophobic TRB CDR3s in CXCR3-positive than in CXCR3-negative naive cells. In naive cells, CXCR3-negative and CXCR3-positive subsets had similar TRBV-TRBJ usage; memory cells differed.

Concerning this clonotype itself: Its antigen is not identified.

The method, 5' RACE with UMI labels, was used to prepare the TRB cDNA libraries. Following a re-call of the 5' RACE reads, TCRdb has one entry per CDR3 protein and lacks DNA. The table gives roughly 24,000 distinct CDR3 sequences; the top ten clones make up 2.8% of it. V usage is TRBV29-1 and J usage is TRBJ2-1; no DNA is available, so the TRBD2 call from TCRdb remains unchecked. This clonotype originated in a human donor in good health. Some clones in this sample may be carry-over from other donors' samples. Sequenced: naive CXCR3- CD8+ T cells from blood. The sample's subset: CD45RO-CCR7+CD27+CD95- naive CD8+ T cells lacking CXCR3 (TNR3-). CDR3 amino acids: CSVEGGNGEQFF.